The 28 T cell receptor beta chains below all came from one sample that was sequenced in a study of blood T cell repertoires in COVID-19. Libraries were prepared by immunoSEQ multiplex PCR; TCRdb keeps only in-frame clonotypes and omits some of them. Counted here are about 310,000 clones, roughly 90% occurring once; the ten biggest clones make up approximately 2%. The sample was peripheral blood. The origin of the receptors is a man younger than 30 with active or convalescent COVID-19.

The chain has TRBV10-3 and TRBJ2-1, with D possibly matching TRBD1 (5 bases). The V and J ends lost 6 bases and 5 bases respectively, with 11 bases between them. Germline CDR1 and CDR2: ENHRY and SYGVKD. The CDR3 totals 13 residues. CDR3 coding DNA: TGTGCCATCAGAAACCAGGGTAACAATGAGCAGTTCTTC. Its protein is CAIRNQGNNEQFF.

The rearrangement links TRBV3-1 (or the pseudogene TRBV3-2) to TRBJ2-7; 9 bases match TRBD1. Germline loops: CDR1 LGHDT, CDR2 YNNKEL (reference sequence). The V and J ends lost 1 base and 2 bases, in that order; junction bases with no gene match: 9. The CDR3 is 17 residues long. CDR3 DNA sequence: TGTGCCAGCAGCCAAGGAAGGGGACAGGGTAAGACCTACGAGCAGTACTTC. Its protein is CASSQGRGQGKTYEQYF.

The J gene is TRBJ2-1, the V gene TRBV4-3, with TRBD1 matching over 8 bases. Per the germline V gene, CDR1 is LGHNA and CDR2 is YSLEER. Losses at the gene ends were 2 bases for V and 0 bases for J; bases not matched to a gene: 3. The CDR3 contains 16 residues. CDR3 loop: CASSQTTGDSYNEQFF. CDR3 bases: TGCGCCAGCAGCCAAACGACAGGGGACTCCTACAATGAGCAGTTCTTC.

A single count supports this clone. The rearrangement joins TRBV6-5 to TRBJ1-4; 9 bases are a match to TRBD1. Germline values: CDR1 MNHEY, CDR2 SVGAGI. J gave up 4 bases and V 2 bases, and 2 bases lay outside the gene matches. This CDR3 spans 15 amino acids. The CDR3 DNA follows: TGTGCCAGCAGTTACACGGACAGGGGTAATGAAAAACTGTTTTTT. Translated: CASSYTDRGNEKLFF.

V usage is TRBV4-3 and J usage is TRBJ1-4; D may be TRBD1 (5 bases). With 4 bases removed from V and 8 bases from J, the gap between germline ends came to 11 bases. CDR1 LGHNA and CDR2 YSLEER come from the germline V gene. This CDR3 is 13 amino acids long. The CDR3 loop reads CASSRGGREKLFF. CDR3 in DNA: TGCGCCAGCAGCCGCGGGGGTCGGGAAAAACTGTTTTTT.

This clone was observed a handful of times. The chain recombines TRBV4-2 with TRBJ1-4; 10 bases are a match to TRBD1. The V gene's germline CDR1 is LGHNA and CDR2 YNFKEQ. The length of the CDR3 is 16 residues. Unmatched junction bases numbered 17, after V lost 4 bases and J lost 15 bases. Here the CDR3 DNA reads TGTGCCAGCAGCCCTCCGGGAGGACAGGGGGAGTTAGTTTTGTTTTTT. Translating gives CASSPPGGQGELVLFF.

In its sample, this clone was seen once. This chain connects TRBV11-3 to TRBJ2-5, with unresolved D. The V and J ends lost 1 base and 2 bases respectively, with 8 bases between them. The CDR3 spans 14 residues. Per germline, CDR1 SGHNT and CDR2 YENEEA. CDR3 nucleotide sequence: TGTGCCAGCAGCTTAGCGTCCGTACAAGAGACCCAGTACTTC. This translates into CASSLASVQETQYF.

The CDR3, as DNA: TGCGCCAGCAGCCAAGAATATGGGGGGAGGGCCCTTGTTGTCTACGAGCAGTACTTC. Residues: CASSQEYGGRALVVYEQYF. The J gene is TRBJ2-7, the V gene TRBV4-1; TRBD2 agrees at 7 bases. This CDR3 is 19 amino acids long. V trimming: 0 bases; J trimming: 3 bases; junction bases outside the gene matches: 17. CDR1 is MGHRA and CDR2 is YSYEKL in the germline V gene.

The rearrangement joins TRBV5-4 to TRBJ1-1, with 8 bases aligning to TRBD1. The CDR3 extends over 18 amino acids. Looked up from germline, CDR1 is SGHNT and CDR2 is YYREEE (reference sequence). J lost 1 base, V lost 4 bases, and 15 bases had no gene match. CDR3 sequence: CASSGSGTGRFRNTEAFF. As DNA, the CDR3 is TGTGCCAGCAGCGGGTCCGGGACAGGTCGGTTCAGGAACACTGAAGCTTTCTTT.

The chain uses TRBV5-5 and TRBJ2-7; possibly TRBD1 for D (5 bases). The CDR3 is 14 residues long. V was cut by 3 bases and J by 3 bases, with 13 bases left in between. CDR1 is SGHKS and CDR2 is YYEKEE in the germline V gene (reference sequence). DNA for the CDR3: TGTGCCAGCAGCTCACTGGGGCTTCTCTACGAGCAGTACTTC. Amino acid sequence: CASSSLGLLYEQYF.

The genes are TRBV27 and TRBJ1-6; weak D call: TRBD1 (5 bases). V shed 3 bases and J shed 4 bases, with 7 bases lying between them. Germline V gives CDR1 MNHEY, CDR2 SMNVEV (reference sequence). The CDR3 covers 14 residues. The CDR3 coding sequence is TGTGCCAGCAGTTTGACAGAGTATAATTCACCCCTCCACTTT. Translated: CASSLTEYNSPLHF.

This clone was seen just once. The V call is TRBV27, the J call TRBJ1-4, with D perhaps matching TRBD1 (5 bases). The germline V and J ends were trimmed by 2 bases and 8 bases, with 12 bases remaining between them. The CDR3 is 14 residues long. Per germline, CDR1 MNHEY and CDR2 SMNVEV (reference sequence). Written as DNA, the CDR3 is TGTGCCAGCAGTTTACGGCGGGGACTCGAAAAACTGTTTTTT. Translating it yields CASSLRRGLEKLFF.

This clone was observed a single time. The rearrangement joins TRBV6-5 to TRBJ2-2, with a tentative D call TRBD1 (6 bases). Germline loops: CDR1 MNHEY, CDR2 SVGAGI. The CDR3 consists of 14 residues. V gave up 8 bases and J gave up 6 bases, with 16 bases separating them. The CDR3 sequence is CASGQRTVSGELFF. The CDR3 DNA follows: TGTGCCAGCGGACAGAGGACAGTTTCCGGGGAGCTGTTTTTT.

The V call is TRBV5-8, the J call TRBJ2-1, with 7 nucleotides matching TRBD2. J lost 7 bases, V lost 0 bases, and 10 bases had no gene match. Germline V gene lookup returns CDR1 SGHTS and CDR2 YDEGEE. The CDR3 extends over 16 amino acids. CDR3 DNA sequence: TGTGCCAGCAGCTTGGAGGGAGGGTGGCTTGGAAATGAGCAGTTCTTC. Translation: CASSLEGGWLGNEQFF. The full variable domain, in which reference TRBV5-8 and TRBJ2-1 provide the parts outside the CDR3, is EAGVTQSPTHLIKTRGQQATLRCSPISGHTSVYWYQQALGLGLQFLLWYDEGEERNRGNFPPRFSGRQFPNYSSELNVNALELEDSALYLCASSLEGGWLGNEQFFGPGTRLTVL.

CDR3 in DNA: TGTGCCAGCAGTTCGGGACTAGCGGGCATCACCGGGGAGCTGTTTTTT. As protein: CASSSGLAGITGELFF. The V gene is TRBV27, the J gene TRBJ2-2; 12 bases line up with TRBD2. V shed 4 bases, J shed 4 bases, and the junction held 4 bases outside the gene matches. The CDR3 covers 16 residues. The germline CDR1 and CDR2 sequences are MNHEY and SMNVEV (reference sequence).

The V gene is TRBV28, the J gene TRBJ2-1; 9 bases align to TRBD1. Losses at the gene ends were 9 bases for V and 9 bases for J; bases not matched to a gene: 9. This CDR3 comprises 13 residues. In germline, CDR1 is MDHEN, CDR2 SYDVKM. The CDR3 sequence: CASSPGQGGEQFF. The DNA for the CDR3 is TGTGCCAGTAGTCCGGGACAGGGAGGTGAGCAGTTCTTC.

Many counts were recorded for this clone. The chain joins TRBV6-5 to TRBJ2-7; 7 nucleotides line up with TRBD1. The CDR3 contains 15 residues. Germline V CDR1 and CDR2: MNHEY, SVGAGI. The junction had 2 bases not matched to a gene; V was cut back by 0 bases and J by 0 bases. The CDR3 region is CASSYSGDSSYEQYF. For the CDR3, the DNA is TGTGCCAGCAGTTACTCAGGGGACAGCTCCTACGAGCAGTACTTC.

The rearrangement links TRBV11-2 to TRBJ2-5, with 10 bases lining up with TRBD1. Losses at the gene ends were 5 bases for V and 3 bases for J; bases not matched to a gene: 9. The CDR3 runs 16 residues. Germline assignment: CDR1 SGHAT and CDR2 FQNNGV. This CDR3 is CASSPPWGQGKETQYF. For the CDR3, the DNA is TGTGCCAGCAGCCCCCCATGGGGACAGGGGAAAGAGACCCAGTACTTC.

The chain combines TRBV13 with TRBJ1-1; TRBD1 aligns across 8 bases. Germline trimming cut 2 bases from V and 5 bases from J; bases unmatched to any gene: 10. Germline CDR1 and CDR2: PRHDT and FYEKMQ (reference sequence). The CDR3 runs 16 residues. CDR3 DNA sequence: TGTGCCAGCAGCTTAAGGGTGACAGGGGACGGGACTGAAGCTTTCTTT. Encoded protein: CASSLRVTGDGTEAFF.

The chain carries TRBV10-2 and TRBJ1-1, with 9 bases aligning to TRBD1. Germline V gene sequence: CDR1 WSHSY, CDR2 SAAADI. V lost 5 bases to trimming and J lost 1 base; unmatched junction nucleotides: 2. The CDR3 runs to 14 residues. In DNA, the CDR3 is TGCGCCAGCAGTCGGACAGGGGCGAACACTGAAGCTTTCTTT. Residues: CASSRTGANTEAFF.

This chain connects TRBV3-1 (or the pseudogene TRBV3-2) to TRBJ1-6; maybe TRBD1 (5 bases). V shed 0 bases and J shed 9 bases, with 9 bases lying between them. Germline V gives CDR1 LGHDT, CDR2 YNNKEL (reference sequence). The CDR3 extends over 14 amino acids. The DNA for the CDR3 is TGTGCCAGCAGCCAAGACAGGGTTGGTTCACCCCTCCACTTT. This encodes CASSQDRVGSPLHF.

This clone was found a few times. Given the absence of the conserved phenylalanine or tryptophan at the CDR3 end, a read error is likely. The limits of the CDR3 on the DNA are not certain, so only TCRdb's listed CDR3 is given. The V call is TRBV19, the J call TRBJ2-7; TRBD1 reflects the table's D call only, with no check against the DNA. Germline V gives CDR1 LNHDA, CDR2 SQIVND (reference sequence). The CDR3 is made up of 10 amino acids, end residues included. The CDR3 reads CASSICQGAL.

The rearrangement joins TRBV5-1 to TRBJ2-5; 7 bases map to TRBD1. Trimming cost V 4 bases and J 0 bases; bases outside gene matches: 6. This CDR3 comprises 15 residues. Germline-derived CDR1 and CDR2 are SGHRS and YFSETQ. CDR3 in amino acids: CASSVGQTYQETQYF. The CDR3 DNA sequence: TGCGCCAGCAGCGTGGGACAGACGTACCAAGAGACCCAGTACTTC. Supplemented by reference TRBV5-1 and TRBJ2-5, the full variable domain reads KAGVTQTPRYLIKTRGQQVTLSCSPISGHRSVSWYQQTPGQGLQFLFEYFSETQRNKGNFPGRFSGRQFSNSRSEMNVSTLELGDSALYLCASSVGQTYQETQYFGPGTRLLVL.

The V call is TRBV4-1, the J call TRBJ2-1; D may be TRBD2 (5 bases). Trimming stripped 3 bases from V and 10 bases from J, with 31 bases between. This CDR3 is 19 amino acids long. Looked up from germline, CDR1 is MGHRA and CDR2 is YSYEKL. CDR3 nucleotide sequence: TGCGCCAGCAGCCAGGACGGACCTACGGGGAATTATGGATTTGTGGAGCAGTTCTTC. Translating gives CASSQDGPTGNYGFVEQFF.

This clone was recorded a few times. V and J are TRBV5-1 and TRBJ2-7, with D tentatively TRBD2 (5 bases). This CDR3 is built from 15 residues. V gave up 0 bases and J gave up 5 bases, with 15 bases separating them. Germline assignment: CDR1 SGHRS and CDR2 YFSETQ. Here the CDR3 reads CASSLAGSRIHEQYF. The CDR3 region has the DNA TGCGCCAGCAGCTTGGCGGGATCAAGAATCCACGAGCAGTACTTC.

The chain links TRBV7-2 to TRBJ2-7; possibly TRBD1 for D (6 bases). This CDR3 has 17 amino acids. The germline CDR1 and CDR2 sequences are SGHTA and FQGNSA. Trimming left V 5 bases short and J 3 bases short, with 23 bases between. Written as DNA, the CDR3 is TGTGCCAGCAGCCCTGATGCTTCGAACAGGGTACTCTACGAGCAGTACTTC. It specifies CASSPDASNRVLYEQYF. Based on the CDR3 plus reference TRBV7-2 and TRBJ2-7, the full variable domain is GAGVSQSPSNKVTEKGKDVELRCDPISGHTALYWYRQSLGQGLEFLIYFQGNSAPDKSGLPSDRFSAERTGGSVSTLTIQRTQQEDSAVYLCASSPDASNRVLYEQYFGPGTRLTVT.

The chain links TRBV19 to TRBJ1-1; D might be TRBD1 (6 bases). The CDR3 is made up of 15 amino acids. V lost 1 base and J 1 base, leaving 10 bases between the germline ends. Germline CDR1 is LNHDA and CDR2 is SQIVND (reference sequence). The CDR3 DNA sequence: TGTGCCAGTAGTATAGTCGCAGGGGCGAACACTGAAGCTTTCTTT. Amino acids: CASSIVAGANTEAFF.

The CDR3 DNA reads as TGTGCCAGCAGCTTTTCAGGATGGACAGTGGGTGATACGCAGTATTTT. Its protein product is CASSFSGWTVGDTQYF. The chain joins TRBV7-9 to TRBJ2-3; possible D gene TRBD1, 6 bases. This CDR3 is 16 amino acids long. V dropped 3 bases and J dropped 6 bases, with 19 bases sitting between them. Germline V gives CDR1 SEHNR, CDR2 FQNEAQ (reference sequence).